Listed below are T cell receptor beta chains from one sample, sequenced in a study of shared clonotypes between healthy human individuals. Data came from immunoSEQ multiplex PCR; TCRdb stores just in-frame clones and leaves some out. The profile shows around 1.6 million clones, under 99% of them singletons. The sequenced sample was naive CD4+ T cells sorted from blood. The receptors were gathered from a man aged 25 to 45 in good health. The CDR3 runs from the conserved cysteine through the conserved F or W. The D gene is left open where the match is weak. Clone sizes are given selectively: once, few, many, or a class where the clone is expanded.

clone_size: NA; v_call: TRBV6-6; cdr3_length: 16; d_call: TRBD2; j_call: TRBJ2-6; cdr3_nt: TGTGCCAGCAGTTACTCGGGAGGGCTTGGGGCCAACGTCCTGACTTTC; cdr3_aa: CASSYSGGLGANVLTF
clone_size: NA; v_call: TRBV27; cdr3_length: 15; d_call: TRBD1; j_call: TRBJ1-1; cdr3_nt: TGTGCCAGCAGTATATCCGGGACAGTGAACACTGAAGCTTTCTTT; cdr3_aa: CASSISGTVNTEAFF
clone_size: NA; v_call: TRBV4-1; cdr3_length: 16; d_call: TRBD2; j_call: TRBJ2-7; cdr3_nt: TGCGCCAGCAGCCAAGTGGTTCGCGGGAGGGTGTACGAGCAGTACTTC; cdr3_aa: CASSQVVRGRVYEQYF
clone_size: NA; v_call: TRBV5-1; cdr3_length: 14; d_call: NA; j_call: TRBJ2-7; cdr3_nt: TGCGCCAGCAGCACGGACGCGGTGTCCTACGAGCAGTACTTC; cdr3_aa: CASSTDAVSYEQYF
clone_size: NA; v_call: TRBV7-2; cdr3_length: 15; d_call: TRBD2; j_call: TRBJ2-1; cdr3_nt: TGTGCCAGCAGCTCCGGACTAGGGTCCTACAATGAGCAGTTCTTC; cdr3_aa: CASSSGLGSYNEQFF
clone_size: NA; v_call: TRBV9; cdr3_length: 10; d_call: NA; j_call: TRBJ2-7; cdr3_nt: TGTGCCAGCCATGAGGACGAGCAGTACTTC; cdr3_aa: CASHEDEQYF
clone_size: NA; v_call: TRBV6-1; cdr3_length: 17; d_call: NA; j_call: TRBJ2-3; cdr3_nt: TGTGCCAGCAGTGAAGCGCCGATGTCCTCAAACACAGATACGCAGTATTTT; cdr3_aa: CASSEAPMSSNTDTQYF
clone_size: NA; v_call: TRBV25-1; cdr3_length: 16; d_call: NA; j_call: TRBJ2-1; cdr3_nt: TGTGCCAGCAGCGGCCCCCGGACCGACTCATACAATGAGCAGTTCTTC; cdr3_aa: CASSGPRTDSYNEQFF
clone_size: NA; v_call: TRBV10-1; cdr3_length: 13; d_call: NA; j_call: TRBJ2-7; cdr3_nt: TGCGCCAGCAGTTTCGACCCATCCTACGAGCAGTACTTC; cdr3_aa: CASSFDPSYEQYF
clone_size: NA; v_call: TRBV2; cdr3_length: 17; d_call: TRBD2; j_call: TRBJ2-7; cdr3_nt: TGTGCCAGCAGTGGGGGGACTATCGGGAGCGTCTCCTACGAGCAGTACTTC; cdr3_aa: CASSGGTIGSVSYEQYF
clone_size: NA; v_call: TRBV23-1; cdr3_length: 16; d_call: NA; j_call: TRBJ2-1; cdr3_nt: TGCGCCAGCACAGTCAAGAGGGTGGGGACACCCTGGAAGCAGTTCTTC; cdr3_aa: CASTVKRVGTPWKQFF
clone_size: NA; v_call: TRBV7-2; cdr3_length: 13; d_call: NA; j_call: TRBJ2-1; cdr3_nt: TGTGCCAGCAGCTCAGAAATCGCTCGTGAGCAGTTCTTC; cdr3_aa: CASSSEIAREQFF
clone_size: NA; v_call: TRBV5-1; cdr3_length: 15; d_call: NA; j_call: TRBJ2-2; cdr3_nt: TGCGCCAGCAGCTTTGGCAGACGGTTGACCGGGGAGCTGTTTTTT; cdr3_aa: CASSFGRRLTGELFF
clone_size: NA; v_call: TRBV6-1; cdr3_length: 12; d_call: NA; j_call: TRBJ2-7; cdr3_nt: TGTGCCAGCAGTGACTATCCCTACGAGCAGTACTTC; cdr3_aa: CASSDYPYEQYF
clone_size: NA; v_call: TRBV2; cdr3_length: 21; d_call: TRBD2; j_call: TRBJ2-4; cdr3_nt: TGTGCCAGCAGTCCTCCCCAACTAGGAGCGGGAGCCCTCATGGGCAAAAACATTCAGTACTTC; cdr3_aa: CASSPPQLGAGALMGKNIQYF
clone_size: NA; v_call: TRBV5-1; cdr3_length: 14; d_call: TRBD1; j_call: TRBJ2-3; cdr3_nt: TGCGCCAGCAGCTTCGGACAGGGGCCAGATACGCAGTATTTT; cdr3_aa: CASSFGQGPDTQYF
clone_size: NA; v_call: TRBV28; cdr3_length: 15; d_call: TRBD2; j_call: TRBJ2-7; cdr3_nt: TGTGCCAGCAGTGTTACTAGCGGGACTCCCTACGAGCAGTACTTC; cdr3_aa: CASSVTSGTPYEQYF
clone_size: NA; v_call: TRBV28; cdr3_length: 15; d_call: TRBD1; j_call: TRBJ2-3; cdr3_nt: TGTGCCAGCAGTTTCGGACAGGGGGTAGCAGATACGCAGTATTTT; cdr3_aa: CASSFGQGVADTQYF
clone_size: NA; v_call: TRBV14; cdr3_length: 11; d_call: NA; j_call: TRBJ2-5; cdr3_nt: TGTGCCAGCAGCCCCGGGGAGACCCAGTACTTC; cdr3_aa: CASSPGETQYF
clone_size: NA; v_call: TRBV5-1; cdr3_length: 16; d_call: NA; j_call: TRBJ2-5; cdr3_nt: TGCGCCAGCAGCTTGGGGGGCAGGGTCCGAGGAGAGACCCAGTACTTC; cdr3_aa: CASSLGGRVRGETQYF
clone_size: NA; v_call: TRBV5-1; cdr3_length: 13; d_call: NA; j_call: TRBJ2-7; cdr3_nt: TGCGCCAGCAGGAGACAGACGACCTACGAGCAGTACTTC; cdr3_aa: CASRRQTTYEQYF
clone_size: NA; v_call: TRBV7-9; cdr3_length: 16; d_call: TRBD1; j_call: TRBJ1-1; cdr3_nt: TGTGCCAGCAGCTTAGTGATCAGGGGGAAGAACACTGAAGCTTTCTTT; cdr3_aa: CASSLVIRGKNTEAFF
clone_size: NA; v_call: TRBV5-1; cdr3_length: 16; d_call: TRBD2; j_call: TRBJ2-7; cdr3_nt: TGCGCCAGCAGCTTGGGGCTAGCGGCTTACTCCTACGAGCAGTACTTC; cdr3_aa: CASSLGLAAYSYEQYF
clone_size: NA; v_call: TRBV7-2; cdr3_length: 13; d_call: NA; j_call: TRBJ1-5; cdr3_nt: TGTGCCAGCAGCTCGAACAGGAATCAGCCCCAGCATTTT; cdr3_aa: CASSSNRNQPQHF
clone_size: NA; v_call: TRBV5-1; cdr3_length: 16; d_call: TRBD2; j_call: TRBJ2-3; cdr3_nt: TGCGCCAGCAGCTCAGAACTAGCGGGATTGACAGATACGCAGTATTTT; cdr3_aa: CASSSELAGLTDTQYF
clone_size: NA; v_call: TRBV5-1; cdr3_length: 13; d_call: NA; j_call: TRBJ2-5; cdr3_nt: TGCGCCAGCAGCTTGGGCAGCCAAGAGACCCAGTACTTC; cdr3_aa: CASSLGSQETQYF
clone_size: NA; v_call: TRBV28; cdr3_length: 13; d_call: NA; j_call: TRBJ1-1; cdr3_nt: TGTGCCAGCAGTTTATTCGGGAGCACTGAAGCTTTCTTT; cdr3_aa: CASSLFGSTEAFF
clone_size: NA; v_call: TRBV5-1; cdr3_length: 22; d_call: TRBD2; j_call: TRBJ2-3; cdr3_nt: TGCGCCAGCAGCTTGCGGGGACTTAGCGGGAGGCAATTCTATCCTAACACAGATACGCAGTATTTT; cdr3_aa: CASSLRGLSGRQFYPNTDTQYF
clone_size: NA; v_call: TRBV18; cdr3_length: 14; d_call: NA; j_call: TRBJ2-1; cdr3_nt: TGTGCCAGCTCACCCCTCGTGGGGCGGGATGAGCAGTTCTTC; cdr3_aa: CASSPLVGRDEQFF
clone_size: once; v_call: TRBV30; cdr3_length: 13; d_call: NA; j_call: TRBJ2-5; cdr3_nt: TGTGCCTGGATGGAGACAGCTGAAGAGACCCAGTACTTC; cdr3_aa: CAWMETAEETQYF
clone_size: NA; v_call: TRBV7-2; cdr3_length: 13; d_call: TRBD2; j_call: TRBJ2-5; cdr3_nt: TGTGCCAGCAGCTTAAGCGGGGAAGAGACCCAGTACTTC; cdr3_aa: CASSLSGEETQYF
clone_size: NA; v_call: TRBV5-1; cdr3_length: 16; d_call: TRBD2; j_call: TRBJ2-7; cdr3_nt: TGCGCCAGCAGCTTTATTAGCGGGAGAAAGAACTACGAGCAGTACTTC; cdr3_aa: CASSFISGRKNYEQYF
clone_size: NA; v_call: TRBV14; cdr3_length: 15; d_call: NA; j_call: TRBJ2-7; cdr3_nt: TGTGCCAGCAGCCACTTAGGGGATTTCTCCTACGAGCAGTACTTC; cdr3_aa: CASSHLGDFSYEQYF
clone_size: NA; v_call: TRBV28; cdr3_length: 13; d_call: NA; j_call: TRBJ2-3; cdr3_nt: TGTGCCAGCAGTACTCTCTCCCCGACATCTCGCTATTTT; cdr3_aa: CASSTLSPTSRYF
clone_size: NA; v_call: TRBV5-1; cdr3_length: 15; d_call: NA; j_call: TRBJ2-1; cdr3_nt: TGCGCCAGCAGCTTGGCCGGGCGGGCACACAATGAGCAGTTCTTC; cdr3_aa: CASSLAGRAHNEQFF
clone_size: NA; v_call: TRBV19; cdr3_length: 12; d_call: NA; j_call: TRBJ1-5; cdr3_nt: TGTGCCAGTAGGGGCGTTGTACAGCCCCAGCATTTT; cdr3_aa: CASRGVVQPQHF
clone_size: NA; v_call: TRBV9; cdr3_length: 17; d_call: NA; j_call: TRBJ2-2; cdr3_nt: TGTGCCAGCAGCGTAGTAGTGAGCGCGACGAACACCGGGGAGCTGTTTTTT; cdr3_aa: CASSVVVSATNTGELFF
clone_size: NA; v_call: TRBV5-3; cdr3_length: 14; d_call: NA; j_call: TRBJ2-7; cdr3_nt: TGTGCCAGAAGCTTTTACGGAAGCTCCTACGAGCAGTACTTC; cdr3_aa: CARSFYGSSYEQYF
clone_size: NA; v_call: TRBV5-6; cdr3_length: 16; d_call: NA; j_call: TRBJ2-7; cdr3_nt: TGTGCCAGCAGCTTGCGTACTGTGGGGCTAGCCTACGAGCAGTACTTC; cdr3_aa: CASSLRTVGLAYEQYF
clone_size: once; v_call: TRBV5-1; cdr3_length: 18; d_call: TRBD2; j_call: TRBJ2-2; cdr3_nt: TGCGCCAGCAGCTTGGCTCCGGGACCGATCTCGGGGGGCGGGGAGCTGTTTTTT; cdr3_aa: CASSLAPGPISGGGELFF
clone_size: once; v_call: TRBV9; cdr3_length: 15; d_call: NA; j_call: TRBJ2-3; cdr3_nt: TGTGCCAGCACCCCTTCTGTGGGGAGGACAGATACGCAGTATTTT; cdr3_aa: CASTPSVGRTDTQYF
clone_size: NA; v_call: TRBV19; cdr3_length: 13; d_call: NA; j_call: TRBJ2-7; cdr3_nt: TGTGCCAGTAGTATGACTGTTGGGCGCGAGCAGTACTTC; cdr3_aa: CASSMTVGREQYF
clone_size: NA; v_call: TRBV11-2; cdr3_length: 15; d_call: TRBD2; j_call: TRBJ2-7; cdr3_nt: TGTGCCAGCAGCTTAGGACTAGCGGGAGGGCGCGAGCAGTACTTC; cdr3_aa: CASSLGLAGGREQYF
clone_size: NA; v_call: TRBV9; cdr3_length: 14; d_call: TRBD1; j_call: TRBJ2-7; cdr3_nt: TGTGCCAGCAGCACACACGACAGGGACTACGAGCAGTACTTC; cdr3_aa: CASSTHDRDYEQYF
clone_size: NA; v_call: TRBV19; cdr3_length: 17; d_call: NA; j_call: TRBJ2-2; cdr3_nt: TGTGCCAGTAGTCAGATGTACGTAGGAGGGCCGGGCGGGGAGCTGTTTTTT; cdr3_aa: CASSQMYVGGPGGELFF
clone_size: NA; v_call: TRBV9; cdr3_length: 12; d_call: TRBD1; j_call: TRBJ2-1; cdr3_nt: TGTGCCAGCAGCGCCGACAGGGATGAGCAGTTCTTC; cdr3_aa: CASSADRDEQFF
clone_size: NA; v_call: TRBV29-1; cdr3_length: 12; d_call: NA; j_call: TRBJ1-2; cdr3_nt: TGCAGCGTTGATAGGTTTAACTATGGCTACACCTTC; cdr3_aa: CSVDRFNYGYTF
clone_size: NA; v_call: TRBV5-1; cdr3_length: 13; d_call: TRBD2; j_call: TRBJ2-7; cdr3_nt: TGCGCCAGCAATGGCGGGAGCTCCTACGAGCAGTACTTC; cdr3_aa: CASNGGSSYEQYF
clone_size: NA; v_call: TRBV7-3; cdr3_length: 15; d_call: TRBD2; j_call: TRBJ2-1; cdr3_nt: TGTGCCAGCAGCACCCAGACTAGCCCTATCAATGAGCAGTTCTTC; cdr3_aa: CASSTQTSPINEQFF
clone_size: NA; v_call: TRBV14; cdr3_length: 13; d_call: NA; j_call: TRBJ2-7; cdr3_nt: TGTGCCAGCAGCCTGGTCGCCAGCTACGAGCAGTACTTC; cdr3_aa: CASSLVASYEQYF
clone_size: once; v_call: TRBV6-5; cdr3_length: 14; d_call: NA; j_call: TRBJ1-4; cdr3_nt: TGTGCCAGCAGTTACATCGACAGTGGGGAAAAACTGTTTTTT; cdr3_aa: CASSYIDSGEKLFF
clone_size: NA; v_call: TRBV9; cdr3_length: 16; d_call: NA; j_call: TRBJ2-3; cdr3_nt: TGTGCCAGCAGCGCGACGTCCATCATAAAAACAGATACGCAGTATTTT; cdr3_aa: CASSATSIIKTDTQYF
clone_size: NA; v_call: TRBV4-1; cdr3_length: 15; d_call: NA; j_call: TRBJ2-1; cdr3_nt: TGCGCCAGCAGCCAACAAGGGACTTTCATCAATGAGCAGTTCTTC; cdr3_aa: CASSQQGTFINEQFF
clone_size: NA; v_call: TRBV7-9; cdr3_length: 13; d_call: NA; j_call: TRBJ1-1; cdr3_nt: TGTGCCAGCAGCTTAGATTCCCACACTGAAGCTTTCTTT; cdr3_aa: CASSLDSHTEAFF
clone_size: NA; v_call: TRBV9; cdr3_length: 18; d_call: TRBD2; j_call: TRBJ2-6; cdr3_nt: TGTGCCAGCAGCGCAGGACTAGCGGGGGGCTCTGGGGCCAACGTCCTGACTTTC; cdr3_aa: CASSAGLAGGSGANVLTF
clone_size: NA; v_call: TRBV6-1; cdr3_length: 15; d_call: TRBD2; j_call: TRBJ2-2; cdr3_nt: TGTGCCAGCAGAGAAGCGGGAGGGACCACCGGGGAGCTGTTTTTT; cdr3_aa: CASREAGGTTGELFF
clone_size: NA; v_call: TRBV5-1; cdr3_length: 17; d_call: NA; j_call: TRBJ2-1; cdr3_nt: TGCGCCAGCAGCTTGGAAGAGGGTGGGAACTCCTACAATGAGCAGTTCTTC; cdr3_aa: CASSLEEGGNSYNEQFF
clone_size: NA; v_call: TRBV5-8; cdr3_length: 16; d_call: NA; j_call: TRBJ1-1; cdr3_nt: TGTGCCAGCAGCTCCGTGGCTAGAATTCTGAACACTGAAGCTTTCTTT; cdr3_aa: CASSSVARILNTEAFF
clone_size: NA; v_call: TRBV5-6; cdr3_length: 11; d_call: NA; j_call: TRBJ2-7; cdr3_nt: TGTGCCAGCAGCTACAGATACGAGCAGTACTTC; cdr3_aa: CASSYRYEQYF
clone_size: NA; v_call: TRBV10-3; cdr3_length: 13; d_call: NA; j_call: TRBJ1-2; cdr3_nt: TGTGCCATCAGTGAGTCGGGGACCGATGGCTACACCTTC; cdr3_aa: CAISESGTDGYTF